This T cell receptor beta chain was observed in a study of Graves' ophthalmopathy and Graves' hyperthyroidism. TCR beta CDR3 regions were amplified from RNA transcripts. The first round was an RT-PCR with HTBI primers, and the second round was a multiplex PCR. TCRdb used MiXCR to reprocess the multiplex PCR reads, holding one entry per CDR3 protein. The sample records some 520,000 distinct CDR3 sequences, about an eighth being singletons. This clonotype has at least ten counts. Its antigen is undetermined. The germline V gene encodes CDR1 SEHNR and CDR2 FQNEAQ (reference sequence). With 5 bases removed from V and 5 bases from J, the gap between germline ends came to 13 bases. CDR3 size: 13 residues. Points from the study as a whole: Blood contained most expanded thyroid clonotypes exceeding 0.001 frequency. For predicting ophthalmopathy progression, the model had more than 60% sensitivity and roughly 72% specificity.

The V and J genes are TRBV7-9 and TRBJ2-7, with D possibly TRBD2 on 5 matching bases. Source material: blood. The sequence came from a woman aged 30 to 39 with Graves' ophthalmopathy. The CDR3 sequence: CASSAHGEHEQYF. As DNA, the CDR3 is TGTGCCAGCAGCGCACACGGGGAACACGAGCAGTACTTC.